This entry lists 8 T cell receptor beta chains sequenced from one sample in a study of T-cell reconstitution after alpha-beta-depleted transplantation in children. Preparing the TCRbeta library involved the use of unique molecular identifiers. TCRdb reprocessed the PCR reads via MiXCR and lists one record per CDR3 protein. The data contain about 500,000 distinct CDR3 sequences, 32% of them seen just once; the ten biggest clones take up 2% to 2.5%. The material sequenced was PBMCs from the stem cell graft donor, taken from the stem cell graft. These TCRs come from a human donor who donated a stem cell graft to a child with aplastic anemia.

This clonotype was picked up a small number of times. V and J are TRBV6-1 and TRBJ2-7, with D uncertain. V was pared by 2 bases and J by 0 bases, with 20 bases between. The CDR3 is made up of 18 amino acids. The germline CDR1 and CDR2 sequences are MNHNS and SASEGT. The CDR3 sequence: CASSEFLDTVAYSYEQYV. CDR3 bases: TGTGCCAGCAGTGAATTTCTAGACACCGTGGCTTACTCCTACGAGCAGTACGTC.

This chain connects TRBV7-9 to TRBJ1-4; no reliable D call. This CDR3 has 13 amino acids. V was shortened by 3 bases and J by 8 bases, with 10 bases between the two germline ends. CDR1 SEHNR and CDR2 FQNEAQ come from the germline V gene (reference sequence). The CDR3 loop reads CASSLQMGEKLFF. As DNA, the CDR3 is TGTGCCAGCAGCTTGCAGATGGGGGAAAAACTGTTTTTT.

The chain carries TRBV12-3 or TRBV12-4 and TRBJ2-1; no clear D. This CDR3 has 13 residues. Trimming took 3 bases from V and 10 from J, leaving 13 bases between them. CDR3 coding DNA: TGTGCCAGCAGTTTGGGAACCGACGCCGAGCAGTTCTTC. Residues: CASSLGTDAEQFF.

The CDR3 DNA reads as TGCGCCAGCAGCCAATCTAGCACAGATACGCAGTATTTT. Protein sequence: CASSQSSTDTQYF. The genes are TRBV4-3 and TRBJ2-3; D gene ambiguous. The V gene's germline CDR1 is LGHNA and CDR2 YSLEER. Between the trimmed V and J ends, which lost 2 bases and 0 bases, there was a span of 3 bases. The CDR3 totals 13 residues.

The chain has TRBV7-9 and TRBJ2-1; TRBD1 is a possible D gene (6 bases). Trimming cost V 4 bases and J 7 bases, with 14 bases left between them. The CDR3 contains 14 residues. CDR1 is SEHNR and CDR2 is FQNEAQ in the germline V gene (reference sequence). The CDR3 sequence is CASSSGVSANEQFF. The CDR3 DNA sequence: TGTGCCAGCAGCTCAGGGGTTAGCGCGAATGAGCAGTTCTTC.

Only a few counts were recorded for this clonotype. V is TRBV6-5 and J is TRBJ2-2; TRBD1 agrees at 9 bases. Germline loops: CDR1 MNHEY, CDR2 SVGAGI. V dropped 0 bases and J dropped 5; count of bases not matched to a gene: 4. The CDR3 length is 16 residues. The CDR3 reads CASSYSDRGGTGELFF. In DNA, the CDR3 is TGTGCCAGCAGTTACTCGGACAGGGGTGGGACCGGGGAGCTGTTTTTT.

There are a few counts of this clonotype. This chain joins TRBV29-1 and TRBJ1-1; 7 bases are a match to TRBD1. Germline V gene lookup returns CDR1 SQVTM and CDR2 ANQGSEA. CDR3 length equals 14 residues. The V gene end was trimmed by 7 bases and the J gene end by 4 bases; junction bases not matched to a gene: 12. The CDR3 DNA follows: TGCAGCGGTCACAGGGGTGGAGGGGCCACTGAAGCTTTCTTT. This gives the protein CSGHRGGGATEAFF.

The V call is TRBV9, the J call TRBJ1-1; D remains ambiguous. V lost 3 bases and J 10 bases, leaving 16 bases between the germline ends. The CDR3 has 13 residues. Per the germline V gene, CDR1 is SGDLS and CDR2 is YYNGEE. The CDR3 is CASSALSVWGAFF. The CDR3 DNA sequence: TGTGCCAGCAGCGCGTTGTCGGTGTGGGGAGCTTTCTTT.